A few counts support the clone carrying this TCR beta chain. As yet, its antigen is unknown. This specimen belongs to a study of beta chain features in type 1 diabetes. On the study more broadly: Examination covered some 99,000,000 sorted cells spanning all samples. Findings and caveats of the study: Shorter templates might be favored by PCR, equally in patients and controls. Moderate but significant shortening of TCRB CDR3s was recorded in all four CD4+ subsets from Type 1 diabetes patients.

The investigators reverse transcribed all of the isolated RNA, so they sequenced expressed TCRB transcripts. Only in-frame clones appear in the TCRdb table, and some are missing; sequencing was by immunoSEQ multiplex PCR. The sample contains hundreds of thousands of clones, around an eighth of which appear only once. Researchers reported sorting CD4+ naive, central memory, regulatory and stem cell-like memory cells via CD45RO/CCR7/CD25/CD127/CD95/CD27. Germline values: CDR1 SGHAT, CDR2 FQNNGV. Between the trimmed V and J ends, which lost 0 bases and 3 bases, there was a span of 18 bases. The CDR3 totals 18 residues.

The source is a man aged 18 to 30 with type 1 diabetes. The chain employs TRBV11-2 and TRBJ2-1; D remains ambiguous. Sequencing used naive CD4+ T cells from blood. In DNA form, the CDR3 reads TGTGCCAGCAGCTTAGATTCAGGCCTACCCCCTCACTACAATGAGCAGTTCTTC. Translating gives CASSLDSGLPPHYNEQFF.